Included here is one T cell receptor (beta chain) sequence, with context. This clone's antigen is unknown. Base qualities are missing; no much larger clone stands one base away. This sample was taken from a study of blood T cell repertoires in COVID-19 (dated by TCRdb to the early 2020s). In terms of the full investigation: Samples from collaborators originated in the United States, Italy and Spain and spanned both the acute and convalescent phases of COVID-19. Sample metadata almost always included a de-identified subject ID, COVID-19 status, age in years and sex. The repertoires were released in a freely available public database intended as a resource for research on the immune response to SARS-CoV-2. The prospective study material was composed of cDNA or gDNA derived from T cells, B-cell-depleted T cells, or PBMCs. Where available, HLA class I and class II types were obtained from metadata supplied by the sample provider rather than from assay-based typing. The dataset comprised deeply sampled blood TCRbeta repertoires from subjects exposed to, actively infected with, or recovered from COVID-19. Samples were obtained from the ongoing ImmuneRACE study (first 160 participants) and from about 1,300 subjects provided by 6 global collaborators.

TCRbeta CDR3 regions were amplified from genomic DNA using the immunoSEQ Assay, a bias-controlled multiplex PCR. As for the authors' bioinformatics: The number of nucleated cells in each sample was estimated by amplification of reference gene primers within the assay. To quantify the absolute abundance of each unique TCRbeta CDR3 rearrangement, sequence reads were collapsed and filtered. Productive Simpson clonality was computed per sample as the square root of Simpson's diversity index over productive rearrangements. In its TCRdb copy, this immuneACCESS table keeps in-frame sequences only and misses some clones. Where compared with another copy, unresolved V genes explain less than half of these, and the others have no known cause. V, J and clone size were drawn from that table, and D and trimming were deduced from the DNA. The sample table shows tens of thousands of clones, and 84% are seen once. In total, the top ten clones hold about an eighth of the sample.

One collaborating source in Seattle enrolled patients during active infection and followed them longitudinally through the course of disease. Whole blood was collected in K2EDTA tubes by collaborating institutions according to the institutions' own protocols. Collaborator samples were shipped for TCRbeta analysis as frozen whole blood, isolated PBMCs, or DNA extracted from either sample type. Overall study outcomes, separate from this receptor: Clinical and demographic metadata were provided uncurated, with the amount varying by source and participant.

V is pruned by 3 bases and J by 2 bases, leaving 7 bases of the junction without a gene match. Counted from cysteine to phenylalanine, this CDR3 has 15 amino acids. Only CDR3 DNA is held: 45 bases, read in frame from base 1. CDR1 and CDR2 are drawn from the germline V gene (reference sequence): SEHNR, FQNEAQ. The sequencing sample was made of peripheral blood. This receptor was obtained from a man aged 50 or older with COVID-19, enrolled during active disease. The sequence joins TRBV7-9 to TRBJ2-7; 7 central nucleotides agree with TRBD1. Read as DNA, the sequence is TGTGCCAGCAGCTTTACCGGGACAGACACCTACGAGCAGTACTTC. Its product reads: CASSFTGTDTYEQYF.